The entry below describes one TCR beta chain. As yet, its antigen is unknown. The sample originates from a study of OX40 agonist ivuxolimab in advanced cancers. Looked up from germline, CDR1 is SGDLS and CDR2 is YYNGEE. This CDR3 comprises 18 residues. The V and J ends lost 3 bases and 3 bases, in that order; junction bases with no gene match: 10. General observations from the study: At doses 0.1 to 3.0 mg/kg, CD4+ and CD8+ clones expanded.

The table came from immunoSEQ multiplex PCR; TCRdb's copy has only in-frame clones and leaves some out. The data hold around 57,000 clones, with about 92% observed a single time. The sample here was CD4+ or CD8+ T cells sorted from blood, taken in a trial of the OX40 agonist ivuxolimab. The TCR sequence derives from an adult with an advanced solid tumor such as melanoma, head and neck, liver or kidney cancer. The chain joins TRBV9 to TRBJ2-5; TRBD2 matches 14 bases. Here the CDR3 reads CASSAEVGGLAGEETQYF. CDR3 DNA sequence: TGTGCCAGCAGCGCGGAAGTGGGGGGACTAGCGGGAGAAGAGACCCAGTACTTC.